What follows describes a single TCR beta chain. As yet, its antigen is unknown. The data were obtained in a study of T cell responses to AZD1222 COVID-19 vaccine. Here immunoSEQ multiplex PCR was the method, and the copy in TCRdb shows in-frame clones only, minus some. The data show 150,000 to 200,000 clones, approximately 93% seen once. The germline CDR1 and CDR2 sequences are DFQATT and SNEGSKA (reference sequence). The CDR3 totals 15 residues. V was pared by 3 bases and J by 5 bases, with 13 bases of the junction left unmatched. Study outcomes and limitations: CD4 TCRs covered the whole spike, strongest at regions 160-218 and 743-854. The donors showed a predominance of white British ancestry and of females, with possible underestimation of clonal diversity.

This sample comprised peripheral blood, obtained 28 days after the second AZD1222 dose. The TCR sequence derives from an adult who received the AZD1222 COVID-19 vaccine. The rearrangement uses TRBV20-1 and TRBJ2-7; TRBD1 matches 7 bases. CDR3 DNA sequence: TGCAGTGCTAGTCATCCCATGGGACAGCAGCACGAGCAGTACTTC. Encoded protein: CSASHPMGQQHEQYF.